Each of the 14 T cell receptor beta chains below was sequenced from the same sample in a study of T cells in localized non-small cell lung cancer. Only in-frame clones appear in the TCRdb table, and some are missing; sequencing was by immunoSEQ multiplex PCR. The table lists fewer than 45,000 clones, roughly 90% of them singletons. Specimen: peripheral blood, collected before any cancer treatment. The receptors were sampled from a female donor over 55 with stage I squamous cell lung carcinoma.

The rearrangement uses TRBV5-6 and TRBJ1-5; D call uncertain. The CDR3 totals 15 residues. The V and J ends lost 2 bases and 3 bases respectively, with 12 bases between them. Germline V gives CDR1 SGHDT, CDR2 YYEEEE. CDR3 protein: CASSFGRSPNQPQHF. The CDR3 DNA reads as TGTGCCAGCAGCTTCGGCAGGTCCCCCAATCAGCCCCAGCATTTT. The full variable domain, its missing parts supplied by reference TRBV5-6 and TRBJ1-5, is DAGVTQSPTHLIKTRGQQVTLRCSPKSGHDTVSWYQQALGQGPQFIFQYYEEEERQRGNFPDRFSGHQFPNYSSELNVNALLLGDSALYLCASSFGRSPNQPQHFGDGTRLSIL.

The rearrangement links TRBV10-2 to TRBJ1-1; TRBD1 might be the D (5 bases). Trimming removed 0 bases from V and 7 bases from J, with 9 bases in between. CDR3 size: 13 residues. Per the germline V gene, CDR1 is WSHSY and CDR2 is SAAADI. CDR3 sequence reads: CASSESLGVEAFF. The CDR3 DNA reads TGCGCCAGCAGTGAGTCGCTAGGGGTTGAAGCTTTCTTT.

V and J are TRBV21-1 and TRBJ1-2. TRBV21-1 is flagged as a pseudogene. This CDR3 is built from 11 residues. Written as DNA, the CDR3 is TGTGCCAGCAGCAAAAATGCTGGCTACACCTTC. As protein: CASSKNAGYTF.

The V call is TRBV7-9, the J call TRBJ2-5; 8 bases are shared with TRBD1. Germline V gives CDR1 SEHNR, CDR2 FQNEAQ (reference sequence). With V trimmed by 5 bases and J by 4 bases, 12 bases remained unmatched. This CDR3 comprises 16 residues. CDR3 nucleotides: TGTGCCAGCAGCCATAAACCAGGGGGCTTGGGAGAGACCCAGTACTTC. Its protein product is CASSHKPGGLGETQYF.

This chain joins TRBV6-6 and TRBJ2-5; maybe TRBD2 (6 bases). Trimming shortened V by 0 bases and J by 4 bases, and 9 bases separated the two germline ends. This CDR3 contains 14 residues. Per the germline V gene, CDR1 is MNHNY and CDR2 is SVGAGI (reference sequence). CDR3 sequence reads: CASSYSGGAETQYF. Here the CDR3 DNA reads TGTGCCAGCAGTTACTCGGGCGGGGCAGAGACCCAGTACTTC.

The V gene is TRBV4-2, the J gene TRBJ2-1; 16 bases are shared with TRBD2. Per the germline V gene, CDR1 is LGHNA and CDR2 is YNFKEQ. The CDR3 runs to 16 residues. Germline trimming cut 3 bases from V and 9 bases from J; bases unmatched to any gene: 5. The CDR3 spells CASSQSGTSGRGEQFF. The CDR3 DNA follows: TGTGCCAGCAGCCAGTCCGGGACTAGCGGGAGGGGTGAGCAGTTCTTC.

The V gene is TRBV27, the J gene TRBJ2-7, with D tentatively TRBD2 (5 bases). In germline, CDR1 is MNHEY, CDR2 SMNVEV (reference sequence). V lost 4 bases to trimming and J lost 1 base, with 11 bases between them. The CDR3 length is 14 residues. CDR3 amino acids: CASSSPGSSYEQYF. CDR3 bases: TGTGCCAGCAGTTCCCCGGGGAGTTCCTACGAGCAGTACTTC.

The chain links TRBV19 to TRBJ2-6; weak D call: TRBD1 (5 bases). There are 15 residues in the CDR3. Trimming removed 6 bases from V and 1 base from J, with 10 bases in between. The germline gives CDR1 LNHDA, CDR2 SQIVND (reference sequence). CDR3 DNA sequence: TGTGCCAGTAGGTTGTCAGGGTCTGGGGCCAACGTCCTGACTTTC. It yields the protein CASRLSGSGANVLTF.

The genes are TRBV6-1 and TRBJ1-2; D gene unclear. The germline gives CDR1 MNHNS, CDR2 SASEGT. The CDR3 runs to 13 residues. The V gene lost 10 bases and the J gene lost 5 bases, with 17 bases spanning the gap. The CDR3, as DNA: TGTGCCACCATGGGGTTCCTGAAATATGGCTACACCTTC. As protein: CATMGFLKYGYTF.

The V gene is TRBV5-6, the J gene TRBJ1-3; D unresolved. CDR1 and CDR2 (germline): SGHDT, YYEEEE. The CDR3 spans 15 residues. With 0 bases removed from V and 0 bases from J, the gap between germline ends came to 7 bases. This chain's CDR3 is CASSLVGNSGNTIYF. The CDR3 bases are TGTGCCAGCAGCTTGGTTGGCAACTCTGGAAACACCATATATTTT.

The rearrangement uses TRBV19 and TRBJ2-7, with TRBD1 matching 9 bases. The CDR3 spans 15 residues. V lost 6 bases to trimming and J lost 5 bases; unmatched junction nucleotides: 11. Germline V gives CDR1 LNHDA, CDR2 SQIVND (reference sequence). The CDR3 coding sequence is TGTGCCAGTAGACGAGCCGGGACAGGGATCCACGAGCAGTACTTC. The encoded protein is CASRRAGTGIHEQYF.

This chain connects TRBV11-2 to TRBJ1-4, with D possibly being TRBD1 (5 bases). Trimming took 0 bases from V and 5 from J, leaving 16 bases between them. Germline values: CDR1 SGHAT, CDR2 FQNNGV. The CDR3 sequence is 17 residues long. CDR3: CASSLEGGTGVNEKLFF. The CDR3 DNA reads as TGTGCCAGCAGCTTAGAGGGCGGGACCGGAGTAAATGAAAAACTGTTTTTT.

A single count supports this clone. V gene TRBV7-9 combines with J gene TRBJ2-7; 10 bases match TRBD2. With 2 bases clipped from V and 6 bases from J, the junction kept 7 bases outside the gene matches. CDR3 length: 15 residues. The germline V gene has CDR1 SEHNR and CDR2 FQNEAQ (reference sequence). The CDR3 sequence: CASSLLAGGPSEQYF. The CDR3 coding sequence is TGTGCCAGCAGCTTATTAGCGGGAGGCCCCTCCGAGCAGTACTTC.

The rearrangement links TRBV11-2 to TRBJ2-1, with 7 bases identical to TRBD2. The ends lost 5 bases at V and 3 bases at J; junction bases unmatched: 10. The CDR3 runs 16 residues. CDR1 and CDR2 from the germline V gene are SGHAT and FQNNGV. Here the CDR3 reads CASSVVVLADYNEQFF. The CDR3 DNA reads TGTGCCAGCAGCGTAGTTGTTCTAGCGGACTACAATGAGCAGTTCTTC.